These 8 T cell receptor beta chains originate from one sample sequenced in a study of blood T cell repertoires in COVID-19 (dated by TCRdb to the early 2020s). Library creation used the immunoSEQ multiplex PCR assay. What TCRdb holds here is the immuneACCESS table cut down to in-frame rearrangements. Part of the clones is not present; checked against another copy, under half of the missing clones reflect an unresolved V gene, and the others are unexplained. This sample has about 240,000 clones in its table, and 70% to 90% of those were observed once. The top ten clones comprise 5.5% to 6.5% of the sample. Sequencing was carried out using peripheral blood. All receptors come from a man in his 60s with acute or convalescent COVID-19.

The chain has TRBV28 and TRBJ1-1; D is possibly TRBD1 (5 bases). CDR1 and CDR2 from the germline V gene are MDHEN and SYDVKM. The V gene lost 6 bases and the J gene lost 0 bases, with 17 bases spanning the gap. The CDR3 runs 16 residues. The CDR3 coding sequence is TGTGCCAGCAGCTTGCTTGATCCAGGGTTGAACACTGAAGCTTTCTTT. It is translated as CASSLLDPGLNTEAFF.

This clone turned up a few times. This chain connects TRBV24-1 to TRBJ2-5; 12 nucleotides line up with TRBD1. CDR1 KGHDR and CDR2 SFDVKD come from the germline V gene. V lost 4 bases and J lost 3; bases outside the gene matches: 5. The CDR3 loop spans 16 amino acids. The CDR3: CATSDPGTGGKETQYF. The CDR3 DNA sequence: TGTGCCACCAGTGACCCCGGGACAGGGGGCAAAGAGACCCAGTACTTC.

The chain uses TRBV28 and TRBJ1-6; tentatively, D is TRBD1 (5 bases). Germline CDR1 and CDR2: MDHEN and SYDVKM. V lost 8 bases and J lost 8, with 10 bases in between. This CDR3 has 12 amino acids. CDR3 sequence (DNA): TGTGCCAGCGTAACAGGAGATTCACCCCTCCACTTT. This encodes CASVTGDSPLHF.

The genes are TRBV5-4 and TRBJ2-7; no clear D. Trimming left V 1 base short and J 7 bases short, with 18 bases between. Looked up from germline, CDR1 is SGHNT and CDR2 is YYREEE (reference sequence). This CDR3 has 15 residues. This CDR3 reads CASSLLSQIPREQYF. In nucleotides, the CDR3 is TGTGCCAGCAGCTTGCTGTCTCAGATCCCGAGGGAGCAGTACTTC.

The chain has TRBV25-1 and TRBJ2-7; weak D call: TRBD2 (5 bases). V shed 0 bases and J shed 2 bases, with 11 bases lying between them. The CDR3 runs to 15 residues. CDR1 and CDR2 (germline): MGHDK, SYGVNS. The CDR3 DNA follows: TGTGCCAGCAGTGAATATATGGGAGATACCTACGAGCAGTACTTC. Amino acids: CASSEYMGDTYEQYF.

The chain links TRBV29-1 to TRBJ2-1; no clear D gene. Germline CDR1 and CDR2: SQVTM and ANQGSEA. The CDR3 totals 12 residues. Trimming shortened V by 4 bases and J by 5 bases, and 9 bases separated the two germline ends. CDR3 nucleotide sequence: TGCAGCGTTGCGCAGAACAACAATGAGCAGTTCTTC. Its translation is CSVAQNNNEQFF.

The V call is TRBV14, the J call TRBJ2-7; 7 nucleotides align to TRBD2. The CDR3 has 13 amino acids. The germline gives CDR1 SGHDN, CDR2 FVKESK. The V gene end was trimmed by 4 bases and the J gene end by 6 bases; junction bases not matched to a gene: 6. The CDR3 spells CASSPRLASEQYF. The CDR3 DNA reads TGTGCCAGCAGCCCGCGACTAGCAAGCGAGCAGTACTTC.

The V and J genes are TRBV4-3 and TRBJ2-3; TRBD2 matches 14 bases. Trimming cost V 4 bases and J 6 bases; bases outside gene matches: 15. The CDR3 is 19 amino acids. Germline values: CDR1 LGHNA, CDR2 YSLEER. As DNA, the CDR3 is TGCGCCAGCAGCCCCAGAGCGCTGGGACTAGCGGGAGTTATTGATACGCAGTATTTT. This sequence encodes CASSPRALGLAGVIDTQYF.